The 24 T cell receptor beta chains below were found in one sample sequenced in a study of shared clonotypes between healthy human individuals. TCRdb's copy holds only in-frame clones and misses some; the assay was immunoSEQ multiplex PCR. The table has around 300,000 clones, roughly 91% seen once. The sequenced sample consisted of memory CD8+ T cells sorted from blood. The subset was: CD45RO+ cells pooled with CCR7-negative TemRA cells. All receptors come from a man between 18 and 35 years old in good health.

J is TRBJ2-2 and V is TRBV27; no clear D. The CDR3 has 12 amino acids. Trimming removed 6 bases at V and 4 bases at J, with 6 bases between. CDR1 and CDR2 (germline): MNHEY, SMNVEV (reference sequence). CDR3 protein: CASRVSTGELFF. For the CDR3, the DNA is TGTGCCAGCAGGGTTTCCACCGGGGAGCTGTTTTTT.

The sample holds one count of this clone. The V and J genes are TRBV10-3 and TRBJ2-3; D is perhaps TRBD1 (5 bases). Deletions cut 11 bases from V and 2 bases from J, with 14 bases between. Germline-derived CDR1 and CDR2 are ENHRY and SYGVKD. The CDR3 is 13 amino acids. This CDR3 is CALRRGTTDTQYF. The CDR3 coding sequence is TGTGCCCTAAGAAGGGGAACCACAGATACGCAGTATTTT.

The CDR3 loop is CASSLEDSNTIYF. DNA of the CDR3: TGTGCCAGCAGCTTAGAGGACAGCAACACCATATATTTT. The chain joins TRBV7-9 to TRBJ1-3, with D perhaps matching TRBD1 (6 bases). V was trimmed by 1 base and J by 7 bases, leaving 8 bases between them. This CDR3 has 13 residues. The germline V gene encodes CDR1 SEHNR and CDR2 FQNEAQ (reference sequence).

The chain has TRBV30 and TRBJ2-3; TRBD1 is a possible D gene (7 bases). Between the trimmed V and J ends, which lost 8 bases and 6 bases, there was a span of 21 bases. This CDR3 has 14 residues. Germline values: CDR1 GTSNPN, CDR2 SVGIG (reference sequence). CDR3 residues: CAGTDREVYDTQYF. CDR3 sequence (DNA): TGTGCCGGCACCGACAGGGAGGTGTATGATACGCAGTATTTT.

The chain joins TRBV5-6 to TRBJ2-7; the D gene is possibly TRBD2 (5 bases). V was shortened by 3 bases and J by 6 bases, with 10 bases between the two germline ends. Germline-derived CDR1 and CDR2 are SGHDT and YYEEEE. The CDR3 length is 12 residues. The CDR3 coding sequence is TGTGCCAGCAGCTCTGCGGGTTTCGAGCAGTACTTC. This gives the protein CASSSAGFEQYF.

The chain has TRBV6-1 and TRBJ2-7; D is ambiguous. V shed 4 bases and J shed 3 bases, with 10 bases lying between them. Germline V gives CDR1 MNHNS, CDR2 SASEGT. The CDR3 extends over 13 amino acids. The CDR3 loop is CASSVRTLYEQYF. As DNA, the CDR3 is TGTGCCAGCAGTGTCAGGACCCTCTACGAGCAGTACTTC.

The chain joins TRBV4-1 to TRBJ2-1; D unclear. Germline lookup yields CDR1 MGHRA and CDR2 YSYEKL. The CDR3 contains 17 residues. The V and J ends lost 0 bases and 0 bases respectively, with 12 bases between them. This CDR3 reads CASSQEPLPSSYNEQFF. DNA for the CDR3: TGCGCCAGCAGCCAAGAACCCCTACCGAGCTCCTACAATGAGCAGTTCTTC.

V and J are TRBV6-7 and TRBJ2-1; TRBD2 matches at 11 bases. TRBV6-7 is treated as an ORF (open reading frame) with a function not yet certain. This CDR3 is built from 16 residues. Trimming cost V 0 bases and J 6 bases; bases outside gene matches: 4. CDR3 loop: CASSYSCSGRANEQFF. CDR3 nucleotides: TGTGCCAGCAGTTACTCCTGTAGCGGGAGGGCCAATGAGCAGTTCTTC.

The chain joins TRBV5-1 to TRBJ1-2; TRBD1 aligns across 7 bases. The CDR3 sequence is 18 residues long. V gave up 2 bases and J gave up 2 bases; unmatched junction bases: 15. Germline assignment: CDR1 SGHRS and CDR2 YFSETQ. The CDR3 sequence: CASSLTGASLNLNYGYTF. CDR3 in DNA: TGCGCCAGCAGCTTAACAGGGGCGTCTCTCAATTTAAACTATGGCTACACCTTC.

The chain joins TRBV2 to TRBJ2-2, with 8 positions matching TRBD2. V gave up 8 bases and J gave up 6 bases; unmatched junction bases: 11. In germline, CDR1 is SNHLY, CDR2 FYNNEI. The CDR3 spans 15 residues. The CDR3 loop reads CASVGREAIPGELFF. As DNA, the CDR3 is TGTGCCAGCGTTGGGCGGGAGGCTATACCCGGGGAGCTGTTTTTT.

The chain has TRBV29-1 and TRBJ2-5, with D tentatively TRBD2 (5 bases). Trimming cost V 2 bases and J 2 bases, with 18 bases left between them. Germline V gives CDR1 SQVTM, CDR2 ANQGSEA. The CDR3 is made up of 16 amino acids. DNA for the CDR3: TGCAGCGTTGAAAGACGGACTGATCGTTATCAAGAGACCCAGTACTTC. Residues: CSVERRTDRYQETQYF.

V and J are TRBV5-6 and TRBJ2-2; the D is unclear. Germline V lookup: CDR1 SGHDT, CDR2 YYEEEE. V was cut by 2 bases and J by 9 bases, with 8 bases left in between. This CDR3 comprises 12 residues. The chain's CDR3 is CASSLLGWELFF. The DNA of the CDR3 is TGTGCCAGCAGCTTATTGGGATGGGAGCTGTTTTTT.

As for this clone: The junction differs from germline at one of its ends, possibly a read error. V is TRBV29-1 and J is TRBJ2-7, with 7 bases fitting TRBD1. CDR3 length: 13 residues. The V gene's germline CDR1 is SQVTM and CDR2 ANQGSEA. CDR3 amino acids: CSVEDRDGYEQYF. The CDR3 DNA follows: TGCAGCGTAGAAGACAGGGACGGGTACGAGCAGTACTTC.

The V call is TRBV9, the J call TRBJ2-7; D may be TRBD2 (5 bases). CDR1 is SGDLS and CDR2 is YYNGEE in the germline V gene. Trimming shortened V by 0 bases and J by 3 bases, and 7 bases separated the two germline ends. The CDR3 runs to 13 residues. CDR3 region: CASSVELDYEQYF. CDR3 DNA sequence: TGTGCCAGCAGCGTAGAACTAGACTACGAGCAGTACTTC.

V is TRBV28 and J is TRBJ2-3, with TRBD2 matching 7 bases. Germline V gene lookup returns CDR1 MDHEN and CDR2 SYDVKM. V lost 7 bases, J lost 1 base, and 20 bases stayed unmatched. CDR3 length: 19 residues. The CDR3 DNA is TGTGCCAGCAAAACTGAGAAGCTGGTCGGGCTAGCGGGCACAGATACGCAGTATTTT. Translating gives CASKTEKLVGLAGTDTQYF.

Concerning this clone itself: The same CDR3 is also encoded by other DNA sequences in this sample. V and J are TRBV4-1 and TRBJ2-7, with TRBD2 as a possible D gene (5 bases). There are 14 residues in the CDR3. With 1 base removed from V and 4 bases from J, the gap between germline ends came to 11 bases. Germline V gene data show CDR1 as MGHRA and CDR2 as YSYEKL. DNA for the CDR3: TGCGCCAGCAGCCAAGTTTTGAGGGATTACGAGCAGTACTTC. Translated, it gives CASSQVLRDYEQYF.

The V gene is TRBV4-1, the J gene TRBJ2-1; 7 nucleotides match TRBD2. The V and J ends lost 2 bases and 7 bases, in that order; junction bases with no gene match: 5. Germline V CDR1 and CDR2: MGHRA, YSYEKL. The CDR3 covers 14 residues. CDR3 in DNA: TGCGCCAGCAGCCAAATTGGGGAGGGGAATGAGCAGTTCTTC. This codes for CASSQIGEGNEQFF.

Many counts were recorded for this clone. At one end the junction does not follow the germline gene, possibly because of a read error. The chain carries TRBV25-1 and TRBJ2-7, with D unclear. Per germline, CDR1 MGHDK and CDR2 SYGVNS. This CDR3 has 11 residues. CDR3 nucleotide sequence: TGTGCCAGCAGTGAAGGATTTTTGCAGGCCTTC. It translates to CASSEGFLQAF.

In DNA form, the CDR3 reads TGCGCCAGCAGCCACGGGGGACAGGGGAGTACCTACGAGCAGTACTTC. Its protein product is CASSHGGQGSTYEQYF. The chain carries TRBV4-1 and TRBJ2-7; 10 bases line up with TRBD1. Germline CDR1 and CDR2: MGHRA and YSYEKL. Unmatched junction bases numbered 7, after V lost 3 bases and J lost 2 bases. This CDR3 is 16 amino acids long.

This sequence joins TRBV2 and TRBJ1-5; 8 nucleotides align to TRBD1. The CDR3 loop spans 15 amino acids. Looked up from germline, CDR1 is SNHLY and CDR2 is FYNNEI. The V gene end was trimmed by 5 bases and the J gene end by 4 bases; junction bases not matched to a gene: 7. CDR3 DNA sequence: TGTGCCAGCAGTCGTGACGACAGGGGAAATCAGCCCCAGCATTTT. Translation gives CASSRDDRGNQPQHF.

This chain links TRBV5-1 with TRBJ2-1, with D uncertain. The CDR3 sequence is 11 residues long. With 3 bases removed from V and 9 bases from J, the gap between germline ends came to 7 bases. Looked up from germline, CDR1 is SGHRS and CDR2 is YFSETQ. This CDR3 is CASSSSSEQFF. DNA of the CDR3: TGCGCCAGCAGCTCCTCCAGTGAGCAGTTCTTC.

The chain has TRBV7-9 and TRBJ2-3; D ambiguous. The CDR3 loop spans 12 amino acids. The germline gives CDR1 SEHNR, CDR2 FQNEAQ (reference sequence). Trimming removed 7 bases from V and 8 bases from J, with 13 bases in between. CDR3 amino acids: CASTFWWGTQYF. As DNA, the CDR3 is TGTGCCAGCACCTTCTGGTGGGGTACGCAGTATTTT.

This rearrangement joins TRBV6-5 to TRBJ2-3; D may be TRBD1 or TRBD2 (5 bases each). Germline assignment: CDR1 MNHEY and CDR2 SVGAGI. CDR3 length: 13 amino acids. The V end lost 6 bases, the J end lost 6 bases, and 13 bases lay between the germline ends. CDR3 protein: CASRTGAGDTQYF. In DNA form, the CDR3 reads TGTGCCAGCAGGACCGGGGCCGGCGATACGCAGTATTTT.

Notes on this clone: Given a much more abundant clone one base away, this may be a read error. The DNA for the CDR3 is TGTGCCAGCAGTTCTCAGGCCTCCTACGAGCAGTACTTC. As protein: CASSSQASYEQYF. The V call is TRBV28, the J call TRBJ2-7, with D uncertain. Deletions cut 4 bases from V and 0 bases from J, with 7 bases between. This CDR3 has 13 amino acids. The germline CDR1 and CDR2 sequences are MDHEN and SYDVKM.